These T cell receptor beta chains were read from a single sample in a study of post-analysis software for immune sequencing data. In TCRdb, the PCR reads were re-called with MiXCR into one record per CDR3 protein. In the table there are over 700,000 distinct CDR3 sequences, about 32% of which are singletons. Sequencing input: blood. Source of these receptors: a girl aged 5-17 years with multiple sclerosis. CDR3s include the opening cysteine and the closing phenylalanine or tryptophan. The order of the fields is CDR3 protein, CDR3 DNA, V gene, CDR3 length, clone size, D gene, J gene. The D gene is left open where the match is weak. Size values are once, few and many counts, or a class for expanded clones, and some rows have none.

cdr3_aa: CSASVVAASTDTQYF
cdr3_nt: TGCAGTGCTAGCGTGGTAGCGGCTAGCACAGATACGCAGTATTTT
v_call: TRBV20-1
cdr3_length: 15
clone_size: .
d_call: .
j_call: TRBJ2-3

cdr3_aa: CATSGGGLAGGQNEQFF
cdr3_nt: TGTGCCACCAGTGGGGGGGGACTAGCGGGAGGGCAGAATGAGCAGTTCTTC
v_call: TRBV24-1
cdr3_length: 17
clone_size: .
d_call: TRBD2
j_call: TRBJ2-1

cdr3_aa: CASSDSMTGTIKGEQYF
cdr3_nt: TGTGCCAGCAGTGACTCCATGACCGGGACTATTAAGGGCGAGCAGTACTTC
v_call: TRBV25-1
cdr3_length: 17
clone_size: few
d_call: TRBD2
j_call: TRBJ2-7

cdr3_aa: CASSYLSSGNTIYF
cdr3_nt: TGTGCCAGCAGTTACCTAAGCTCTGGAAACACCATATATTTT
v_call: TRBV6-5
cdr3_length: 14
clone_size: .
d_call: .
j_call: TRBJ1-3

cdr3_aa: CASSFPTGTSGRGETQYF
cdr3_nt: TGTGCCAGCAGCTTCCCCACCGGGACTAGCGGGAGGGGGGAGACCCAGTACTTC
v_call: TRBV7-2
cdr3_length: 18
clone_size: few
d_call: TRBD2
j_call: TRBJ2-5

cdr3_aa: CASRTGGRGTEAFF
cdr3_nt: TGTGCCAGCCGAACAGGGGGCCGAGGCACTGAAGCTTTCTTT
v_call: TRBV27
cdr3_length: 14
clone_size: few
d_call: TRBD1
j_call: TRBJ1-1

cdr3_aa: CSARGQGVWNTEAFF
cdr3_nt: TGCAGTGCTAGAGGACAGGGGGTGTGGAACACTGAAGCTTTCTTT
v_call: TRBV20-1
cdr3_length: 15
clone_size: few
d_call: TRBD1
j_call: TRBJ1-1

cdr3_aa: CSARAPGGVNTEAFF
cdr3_nt: TGCAGTGCTAGAGCCCCAGGGGGAGTGAACACTGAAGCTTTCTTT
v_call: TRBV20-1
cdr3_length: 15
clone_size: few
d_call: TRBD1
j_call: TRBJ1-1

cdr3_aa: CASSVTIRSGDEQFF
cdr3_nt: TGTGCCAGCAGCGTAACGATACGCTCTGGCGATGAGCAGTTCTTC
v_call: TRBV9
cdr3_length: 15
clone_size: few
d_call: .
j_call: TRBJ2-1

cdr3_aa: CASSQDFAGESYEQYF
cdr3_nt: TGTGCCAGCAGCCAAGATTTTGCAGGGGAGTCCTACGAGCAGTACTTC
v_call: TRBV3-1
cdr3_length: 16
clone_size: .
d_call: .
j_call: TRBJ2-7

cdr3_aa: CASKLFADRDGYGYTF
cdr3_nt: TGTGCCAGCAAATTATTTGCGGACAGGGATGGATATGGCTACACCTTC
v_call: TRBV6-5
cdr3_length: 16
clone_size: few
d_call: TRBD1
j_call: TRBJ1-2

cdr3_aa: CSVVVTPPYGYTF
cdr3_nt: TGCAGCGTTGTGGTCACTCCCCCTTATGGCTACACCTTC
v_call: TRBV29-1
cdr3_length: 13
clone_size: few
d_call: .
j_call: TRBJ1-2

cdr3_aa: CAISQGLRHTQYF
cdr3_nt: TGTGCTATATCGCAGGGACTAAGACATACGCAGTATTTT
v_call: TRBV19
cdr3_length: 13
clone_size: few
d_call: TRBD2
j_call: TRBJ2-3

cdr3_aa: CASSRTGGVGNTEAFF
cdr3_nt: TGCGCCAGCAGCAGGACAGGGGGCGTCGGGAACACTGAAGCTTTCTTT
v_call: TRBV5-1
cdr3_length: 16
clone_size: .
d_call: TRBD1
j_call: TRBJ1-1

cdr3_aa: CSARSDPHPGQPTYEQYF
cdr3_nt: TGCAGTGCTAGGTCAGACCCCCACCCGGGACAACCGACCTACGAGCAGTACTTC
v_call: TRBV20-1
cdr3_length: 18
clone_size: once
d_call: .
j_call: TRBJ2-7

cdr3_aa: CASSPIVGRYGYGYTF
cdr3_nt: TGTGCCAGCAGTCCCATAGTGGGGCGTTATGGTTATGGCTACACCTTC
v_call: TRBV5-8
cdr3_length: 16
clone_size: .
d_call: .
j_call: TRBJ1-2

cdr3_aa: CSALTGEQYF
cdr3_nt: TGCAGTGCCCTGACTGGGGAGCAGTACTTC
v_call: TRBV20-1
cdr3_length: 10
clone_size: .
d_call: .
j_call: TRBJ2-7

cdr3_aa: CSRGQVELEQFF
cdr3_nt: TGCAGCCGCGGCCAGGTGGAGCTCGAGCAGTTCTTC
v_call: TRBV29-1
cdr3_length: 12
clone_size: .
d_call: .
j_call: TRBJ2-1

cdr3_aa: CSPLWGVETQYF
cdr3_nt: TGCAGTCCCCTATGGGGTGTAGAGACCCAGTACTTC
v_call: TRBV20-1
cdr3_length: 12
clone_size: many
d_call: .
j_call: TRBJ2-5

cdr3_aa: CSALPGGETQYF
cdr3_nt: TGCAGTGCCCTCCCGGGGGGCGAGACCCAGTACTTC
v_call: TRBV20-1
cdr3_length: 12
clone_size: many
d_call: .
j_call: TRBJ2-5

cdr3_aa: CASTTGLIVGGYTF
cdr3_nt: TGTGCCAGCACGACAGGTCTGATTGTGGGTGGCTACACCTTC
v_call: TRBV7-2
cdr3_length: 14
clone_size: many
d_call: .
j_call: TRBJ1-2

cdr3_aa: CASSEAPGDYGYTF
cdr3_nt: TGTGCCAGCAGTGAAGCGCCGGGGGACTATGGCTACACCTTC
v_call: TRBV6-1
cdr3_length: 14
clone_size: few
d_call: .
j_call: TRBJ1-2

cdr3_aa: CASNRDRGSNEQFF
cdr3_nt: TGTGCCAGCAACCGGGACAGGGGAAGCAATGAGCAGTTCTTC
v_call: TRBV7-2
cdr3_length: 14
clone_size: few
d_call: TRBD1
j_call: TRBJ2-1

cdr3_aa: CASSPRQGRNWGYTF
cdr3_nt: TGCGCCAGCAGCCCGCGACAGGGAAGAAACTGGGGCTACACCTTC
v_call: TRBV5-1
cdr3_length: 15
clone_size: few
d_call: TRBD1
j_call: TRBJ1-2